These 3 T cell receptor beta chains originate from one sample sequenced in a study of shared clonotypes between healthy human individuals. Measured with immunoSEQ multiplex PCR; TCRdb has only the in-frame clones, and not every one. The profile shows some 1 million clones, under 80% of them singletons. Sequenced sample: memory CD4+ T cells sorted from blood. Stated subset: CD45RA-negative fraction. Source of these receptors: a man aged 18-30 years in good health.

The chain joins TRBV11-2 to TRBJ2-7, with D perhaps assigned TRBD1 or TRBD2 (5 bases each). Germline-derived CDR1 and CDR2 are SGHAT and FQNNGV. The CDR3 loop spans 17 amino acids. Trimming took 5 bases from V and 0 from J, leaving 20 bases between them. CDR3 DNA: TGTGCCAGCAGCCTGCCTGGGGCAGCGGCGAGCTCCTACGAGCAGTACTTC. Its translation is CASSLPGAAASSYEQYF.

The chain is built from TRBV5-8 and TRBJ2-6; no definite D call. V was shortened by 0 bases and J by 3 bases, with 7 bases between the two germline ends. Germline V lookup: CDR1 SGHTS, CDR2 YDEGEE. This CDR3 is 15 amino acids long. CDR3 region: CASSLADFGANVLTF. CDR3 bases: TGTGCCAGCAGCTTGGCCGATTTTGGGGCCAACGTCCTGACTTTC.

The rearrangement links TRBV20-1 to TRBJ2-5, with D uncertain. Germline-derived CDR1 and CDR2 are DFQATT and SNEGSKA (reference sequence). CDR3 length equals 10 residues. Between the trimmed V and J ends, which lost 4 bases and 7 bases, there was a span of 7 bases. The CDR3 coding sequence is TGCAGTGCTACCGACGGGACCCAGTACTTC. Translating it yields CSATDGTQYF.